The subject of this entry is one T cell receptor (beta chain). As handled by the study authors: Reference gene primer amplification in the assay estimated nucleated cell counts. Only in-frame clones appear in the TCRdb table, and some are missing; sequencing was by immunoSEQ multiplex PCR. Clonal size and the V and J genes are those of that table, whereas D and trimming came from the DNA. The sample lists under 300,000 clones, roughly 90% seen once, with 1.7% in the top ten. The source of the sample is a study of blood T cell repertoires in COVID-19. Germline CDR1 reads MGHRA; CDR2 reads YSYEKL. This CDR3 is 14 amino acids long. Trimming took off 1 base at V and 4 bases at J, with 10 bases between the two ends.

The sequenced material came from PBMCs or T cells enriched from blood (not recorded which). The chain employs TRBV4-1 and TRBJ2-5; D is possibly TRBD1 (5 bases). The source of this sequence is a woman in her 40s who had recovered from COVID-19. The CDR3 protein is CASSQGTFRETQYF. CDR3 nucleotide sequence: TGCGCCAGCAGCCAAGGGACATTTCGAGAGACCCAGTACTTC.